This TCR beta chain was obtained from a study of OX40 agonist ivuxolimab in advanced cancers. With regard to the full study: Ivuxolimab was an agonistic, fully human IgG2 monoclonal antibody directed against OX40 (CD134), a costimulatory receptor. Of the roughly 52 dose-escalation patients, hepatocellular carcinoma was present in about 20, melanoma in some 15, renal cell carcinoma in 9 and head and neck cancer in 9. The purpose of peripheral TCRbeta sequencing was to test whether ivuxolimab changed TCR sequence diversity and led to clonal T-cell expansion. The paper reports the monotherapy dose-escalation portion (N of about 50 patients) of the phase I ivuxolimab trial. The dose-escalation cohort was 80% to 90% male with a mean age of about 60 years, ranging from roughly 20 to 80. Intravenous ivuxolimab was administered to patients every 2 weeks at six dose levels: 0.01, 0.1, 0.3, 1.5, 3 and 10 mg/kg. Partial responses were achieved by three dose-escalation patients, of whom one had hepatocellular carcinoma and two had cutaneous melanoma. Prior anti-PD-1, anti-PD-L1 or anti-CTLA-4 therapy was permitted, and 30% to 50% of dose-escalation patients had received checkpoint inhibitors. Here is what the overall study found, with its caveats: Which antigens the clonally expanded peripheral T cells were specific for was not determined. After ivuxolimab, CD8+ T cells had more expanded clones than CD4+ T cells on average. At doses from 0.1 to 3.0 mg/kg, clonal expansion was seen in both CD4+ and CD8+ blood T cells between baseline and week 6. Low levels of normalized T-cell clonal expansion were also seen in some patients who did not respond. In the 0.1-3.0 mg/kg groups, partial responders had among the lowest normalized peripheral clonal expansion, particularly in CD8+ T cells.

For sequencing of the TCRbeta CDR3 region, genomic DNA was extracted from the sorted cells. TCRbeta CDR3 regions were sequenced using the immunoSEQ Assay. TCRdb limited this immuneACCESS table to in-frame rearrangements with V and J called. A share of clones is missing; checked studies link under half to unresolved V genes, and the rest is unexplained. In this sample the table shows over 45,000 clones, roughly 90% of which occur a single time. Around 30% of the sample lies in the top ten. Taken from the germline V gene (reference sequence), the CDR1 and CDR2 loops are MNHEY and SMNVEV. V drops 6 bases and J drops 6 bases, leaving 14 bases in between. The cysteine opens and the phenylalanine closes a CDR3 of 14 amino acids. Of all the DNA, just the CDR3 is kept, 42 bases in frame from base 1. Patients with autoimmune disease history or receiving systemic immunosuppression were excluded from the trial. Peripheral blood for TCR sequencing was drawn from every dose cohort at baseline, at cycle 4 day 1 and at cycle 7 day 1. Samples came from an open-label, multicenter, first-in-human phase I dose-escalation trial of ivuxolimab. The trial enrolled adults with locally advanced or metastatic head and neck squamous cell, hepatocellular, melanoma or renal cell carcinoma. Before TCR sequencing, CD4+ T cells and CD8+ T cells were sorted from peripheral blood as separate populations.

Comment on this clone: Its antigen is still unknown. Base qualities are not provided; no much larger clone lies one nucleotide away.

This clonotype was obtained from an adult with an advanced solid tumor such as melanoma, head and neck, liver or kidney cancer. The chain joins TRBV27 to TRBJ2-2; no confident D gene assignment can be made. The sample was CD4+ or CD8+ T cells sorted from blood, taken in a trial of the OX40 agonist ivuxolimab. The DNA is TGTGCCAGCAGCATCAGAAGCGAAGCCGGGGAGCTGTTTTTT. It specifies CASSIRSEAGELFF.